The clone carrying this T cell receptor beta chain was seen a few times. The record originates from a study of tumor-infiltrating lymphocytes in oesophageal squamous cell carcinoma. TCRdb redid the calling of the PCR reads with MiXCR, one entry per CDR3 protein. The profile shows 20,000 or so distinct CDR3 sequences, 41% of them singletons. The sample comprised esophageal tumor tissue. The sequence derives from a male donor with esophageal squamous cell carcinoma.

The CDR3 sequence is CASSPPSKSYNEQYF. CDR3 DNA: TGTGCCAGCTCACCACCGAGCAAATCCTACAATGAGCAGTACTTC. The V gene is TRBV18, the J gene TRBJ2-5, with no clear D. From germline, CDR1 is KGHSH and CDR2 LQKENI. The germline V and J ends were trimmed by 0 bases and 11 bases, with 19 bases remaining between them. The CDR3 runs 15 residues.